One and the same sample provided the 11 T cell receptor beta chains below, sequenced in a study of blood T cells in healthy people across ages. PCR was performed a second time for about 7 to 11 cycles using a sample-barcoded 5' primer and a J-beta primer mix. TCRdb re-called the 5' RACE reads through MiXCR, storing one row per CDR3 protein. The sample includes fewer than 700,000 distinct CDR3 sequences, less than 60% of them seen just once. The sample consisted of blood. These receptor sequences come from an elderly man in good health.

V is TRBV20-1 and J is TRBJ2-2; TRBD1 agrees at 9 bases. Trimming at V came to 1 base and at J to 7 bases, leaving 1 base not matched to a gene. In germline, CDR1 is DFQATT, CDR2 SNEGSKA (reference sequence). There are 13 residues in the CDR3. CDR3 protein: CSARGTGVGELFF. The DNA of the CDR3 is TGCAGTGCTAGAGGGACAGGGGTCGGGGAGCTGTTTTTT.

V and J are TRBV5-1 and TRBJ2-1; 9 nucleotides line up with TRBD2. V dropped 6 bases and J dropped 4; count of bases not matched to a gene: 5. The CDR3 extends over 14 amino acids. The germline V gene has CDR1 SGHRS and CDR2 YFSETQ. This CDR3 reads CASTRLAEYNEQFF. The CDR3 region has the DNA TGCGCCAGCACTAGACTAGCGGAGTACAATGAGCAGTTCTTC.

The chain links TRBV7-2 to TRBJ2-1, with D unresolved. This CDR3 region has 15 residues. V shed 4 bases and J shed 9 bases, with 19 bases lying between them. Germline V gene data show CDR1 as SGHTA and CDR2 as FQGNSA. The CDR3 region has the DNA TGTGCCAGCAGCTACGCACCTCAGGTTTCCGGTGAGCAGTTCTTC. Protein product: CASSYAPQVSGEQFF.

The sample holds a few counts of this clonotype. The rearrangement joins TRBV7-3 to TRBJ2-3; D ambiguous. The germline V gene has CDR1 SGHTA and CDR2 FQGTGA. The V gene lost 1 base and the J gene lost 6 bases, with 11 bases spanning the gap. This CDR3 region has 14 residues. The CDR3 sequence: CASSLSLIEDTQYF. The CDR3 DNA follows: TGTGCCAGCAGCTTAAGTCTAATCGAGGATACGCAGTATTTT.

The chain carries TRBV5-1 and TRBJ1-1; D is possibly TRBD1 (5 bases). Trimming pared 3 bases from V and 3 bases from J, leaving 15 bases between. Germline V gene lookup returns CDR1 SGHRS and CDR2 YFSETQ. The CDR3 is made up of 15 amino acids. CDR3 sequence (DNA): TGCGCCAGCAGCTCAACACCCCAGGGCCACACTGAAGCTTTCTTT. Its translation: CASSSTPQGHTEAFF.

This clonotype was picked up a small number of times. The chain uses TRBV10-3 and TRBJ2-7, with 8 bases matching TRBD2. Looked up from germline, CDR1 is ENHRY and CDR2 is SYGVKD. The junction had 3 bases not matched to a gene; V was cut back by 0 bases and J by 2 bases. This CDR3 has 15 amino acids. As DNA, the CDR3 is TGTGCCATCAGTGAGTCAGCGGGGGTGGCCTACGAGCAGTACTTC. As protein: CAISESAGVAYEQYF.

The chain uses TRBV12-3 or TRBV12-4 and TRBJ1-5, with 7 bases identical to TRBD1. This CDR3 contains 15 residues. V gave up 5 bases and J gave up 6 bases; unmatched junction bases: 10. The CDR3 DNA reads as TGTGCCAGCAGTCCAGGACAGGATCTGGCTCAGCCCCAGCATTTT. Amino acids: CASSPGQDLAQPQHF.

The chain employs TRBV9 and TRBJ2-2, with 9 bases lining up with TRBD2. V dropped 0 bases and J dropped 2; count of bases not matched to a gene: 2. Germline V gene data show CDR1 as SGDLS and CDR2 as YYNGEE. The CDR3 consists of 16 residues. The CDR3 nucleotides read TGTGCCAGCAGCGTAGGGACTAGCGCCAACACCGGGGAGCTGTTTTTT. Its translation is CASSVGTSANTGELFF.

This chain connects TRBV29-1 to TRBJ1-1; unclear D gene. The CDR3 runs 13 residues. The V and J ends lost 2 bases and 0 bases respectively, with 7 bases between them. The germline V gene encodes CDR1 SQVTM and CDR2 ANQGSEA. In DNA form, the CDR3 reads TGCAGCGTTGAAAGGCAGGTGAACACTGAAGCTTTCTTT. As protein: CSVERQVNTEAFF. Drawing the rest from reference TRBV29-1 and TRBJ1-1, the complete variable domain is SAVISQKPSRDICQRGTSLTIQCQVDSQVTMMFWYRQQPGQSLTLIATANQGSEATYESGFVIDKFPISRPNLTFSTLTVSNMSPEDSSIYLCSVERQVNTEAFFGQGTRLTVV.

V and J are TRBV25-1 and TRBJ1-1; no reliable D call. Per germline, CDR1 MGHDK and CDR2 SYGVNS. The CDR3 extends over 13 amino acids. Trimming pared 4 bases from V and 5 bases from J, leaving 11 bases between. The CDR3 reads CASSAGFGTEAFF. The CDR3 region has the DNA TGTGCCAGCAGTGCTGGTTTCGGGACTGAAGCTTTCTTT.

V and J are TRBV7-9 and TRBJ1-4; no reliable D call. Germline assignment: CDR1 SEHNR and CDR2 FQNEAQ (reference sequence). V lost 5 bases to trimming and J lost 2 bases, with 9 bases between them. The CDR3 extends over 14 amino acids. The CDR3 coding sequence is TGTGCCAGCAGCGCTACGGGGACTAATGAAAAACTGTTTTTT. Translated: CASSATGTNEKLFF.